These 29 T cell receptor beta chains were all obtained from the same sample, sequenced in a study of shared clonotypes between healthy human individuals (TCRdb year 2020). Library preparation was by the immunoSEQ multiplex PCR assay. The table comes from immuneACCESS by way of TCRdb, which keeps in-frame sequences with V and J called. Part of the clones is missing from these tables; in studies checked, under half for an unresolved V gene and the rest for unknown reasons. Here the sample has roughly 2.5 million clones; roughly 92% occur a single time. The top ten clones comprise over 0.12% of the sample. Sequenced sample: naive CD4+ T cells sorted from blood. What the cell subset or site label conveys for this sample: CD45RA+ positively selected. These receptors came from a man aged 18 to 30 in good health.

A word on this clone: Different DNA sequences within this sample yield the same CDR3. The J gene is TRBJ2-1, the V gene TRBV6-5, with 12 bases aligning to TRBD2. The germline V gene has CDR1 MNHEY and CDR2 SVGAGI. The V segment lost 2 bases and the J segment 7 bases; nucleotides outside the gene matches: 0. This CDR3 is 14 amino acids long. CDR3 sequence: CASSYGLAGNEQFF. DNA of the CDR3: TGTGCCAGCAGTTACGGACTAGCGGGAAATGAGCAGTTCTTC.

The chain has TRBV29-1 and TRBJ2-3; 12 bases align to TRBD2. J gave up 6 bases and V 7 bases, and 11 bases lay outside the gene matches. Germline-derived CDR1 and CDR2 are SQVTM and ANQGSEA. The CDR3 extends over 15 amino acids. The CDR3 DNA reads TGCAGCGGCCGCGGACTAGCGGGGCCCTATGATACGCAGTATTTT. This encodes CSGRGLAGPYDTQYF.

The V and J genes are TRBV25-1 and TRBJ1-1; D uncertain. Deletions cut 2 bases from V and 4 bases from J, with 8 bases between. Germline V gene sequence: CDR1 MGHDK, CDR2 SYGVNS. The CDR3 spans 13 residues. This CDR3 reads CASSEEGRTEAFF. The CDR3 nucleotides are TGTGCCAGCAGTGAAGAAGGACGCACTGAAGCTTTCTTT.

The rearrangement joins TRBV28 to TRBJ1-5; 7 nucleotides line up with TRBD1. Trimming cost V 4 bases and J 0 bases; bases outside gene matches: 12. CDR1 is MDHEN and CDR2 is SYDVKM in the germline V gene. The CDR3 is 18 amino acids. The CDR3 sequence: CASSWGRDRAYSNQPQHF. DNA for the CDR3: TGTGCCAGCAGTTGGGGCCGGGACAGAGCTTATAGCAATCAGCCCCAGCATTTT.

The CDR3 DNA is TGTGCCAGTAGTATGAGCACTAGCGGGAGCTCCTACGAGCAGTACTTC. It translates to CASSMSTSGSSYEQYF. The chain carries TRBV19 and TRBJ2-7; 11 nucleotides align to TRBD2. The CDR3 covers 16 residues. The germline V gene encodes CDR1 LNHDA and CDR2 SQIVND (reference sequence). J gave up 0 bases and V 3 bases, and 4 bases lay outside the gene matches.

This chain joins TRBV7-6 and TRBJ2-1; 10 nucleotides match TRBD2. Germline CDR1 SGHVS, CDR2 FNYEAQ. Trimming at V came to 6 bases and at J to 7 bases, leaving 9 bases not matched to a gene. The CDR3 consists of 15 residues. CDR3 region: CASRHTSGTPNEQFF. The CDR3 nucleotides are TGTGCCAGCAGACATACTAGCGGGACCCCAAATGAGCAGTTCTTC. The entire variable domain, with the rest obtained from reference TRBV7-6 and TRBJ2-1, is as follows: GAGVSQSPRYKVTKRGQDVALRCDPISGHVSLYWYRQALGQGPEFLTYFNYEAQQDKSGLPNDRFSAERPEGSISTLTIQRTEQRDSAMYRCASRHTSGTPNEQFFGPGTRLTVL.

The chain uses TRBV10-3 and TRBJ2-5; 10 bases are shared with TRBD2. V trimming: 6 bases; J trimming: 3 bases; junction bases outside the gene matches: 7. Germline loops: CDR1 ENHRY, CDR2 SYGVKD. This CDR3 is 15 amino acids long. Written as DNA, the CDR3 is TGTGCCATCAGGGTTACTAGCGGGACGAAAGAGACCCAGTACTTC. Translation gives CAIRVTSGTKETQYF.

CDR3 residues: CASSLKAGGTGELFF. CDR3 DNA: TGTGCCAGCAGCTTGAAAGCGGGGGGTACCGGGGAGCTGTTTTTT. This sequence joins TRBV7-2 and TRBJ2-2, with 9 bases identical to TRBD2. The CDR3 is 15 amino acids. Losses at the gene ends were 3 bases for V and 5 bases for J; bases not matched to a gene: 4. CDR1 is SGHTA, CDR2 FQGNSA, per germline.

The chain joins TRBV19 to TRBJ2-3, with TRBD1 matching over 10 bases. The V gene end was trimmed by 4 bases and the J gene end by 3 bases; junction bases not matched to a gene: 4. The germline CDR1 and CDR2 sequences are LNHDA and SQIVND (reference sequence). CDR3 length equals 15 residues. CDR3 sequence reads: CASSTGQGGTDTQYF. The CDR3 nucleotides read TGTGCCAGTAGTACCGGACAGGGGGGAACAGATACGCAGTATTTT.

This chain joins TRBV6-1 and TRBJ2-4; TRBD1 matches 7 bases. CDR1 and CDR2 (germline): MNHNS, SASEGT. The CDR3 totals 14 residues. V trimming: 6 bases; J trimming: 13 bases; junction bases outside the gene matches: 15. The CDR3 sequence is CASSDTTRQGLQYF. CDR3 in DNA: TGTGCCAGCAGCGATACTACCCGACAGGGCTTACAGTACTTC.

The rearrangement uses TRBV2 and TRBJ2-2; weak D call: TRBD1 (6 bases). This CDR3 region has 12 residues. Germline assignment: CDR1 SNHLY and CDR2 FYNNEI. Trimming removed 4 bases at V and 7 bases at J, with 7 bases between. This CDR3 reads CASSVGGGELFF. CDR3 in DNA: TGTGCCAGCAGTGTAGGGGGCGGGGAGCTGTTTTTT. The variable domain in full, completed from reference TRBV2 and TRBJ2-2, reads EPEVTQTPSHQVTQMGQEVILRCVPISNHLYFYWYRQILGQKVEFLVSFYNNEISEKSEIFDDQFSVERPDGSNFTLKIRSTKLEDSAMYFCASSVGGGELFFGEGSRLTVL.

The gene calls are TRBV5-4 and TRBJ1-3; no definite D call. The CDR3 sequence is 13 residues long. The germline V gene encodes CDR1 SGHNT and CDR2 YYREEE (reference sequence). Trimming removed 2 bases from V and 2 bases from J, with 5 bases in between. The CDR3 DNA reads TGTGCCAGCAGCTTAGCCCCTGGAAACACCATATATTTT. Residues: CASSLAPGNTIYF.

This chain uses TRBV19 with TRBJ1-2, with TRBD1 identical over 8 bases. Germline assignment: CDR1 LNHDA and CDR2 SQIVND (reference sequence). The CDR3 contains 16 residues. The J segment lost 1 base and the V segment lost 6 bases, leaving 10 bases of the junction unmatched. CDR3 amino acids: CASRVGQGTHNYGYTF. The CDR3, as DNA: TGTGCCAGTAGGGTTGGACAGGGAACTCATAACTATGGCTACACCTTC. Full variable domain (outside the CDR3, taken from reference TRBV19 and TRBJ1-2): DGGITQSPKYLFRKEGQNVTLSCEQNLNHDAMYWYRQDPGQGLRLIYYSQIVNDFQKGDIAEGYSVSREKKESFPLTVTSAQKNPTAFYLCASRVGQGTHNYGYTFGSGTRLTVV.

The genes are TRBV19 and TRBJ1-1, with D possibly TRBD1 on 6 matching bases. Per the germline V gene, CDR1 is LNHDA and CDR2 is SQIVND (reference sequence). This CDR3 has 14 residues. V was pared by 8 bases and J by 0 bases, with 13 bases between. Written as DNA, the CDR3 is TGTGCCAGTTCAGACGGGGGCCTGAACACTGAAGCTTTCTTT. This codes for CASSDGGLNTEAFF.

V is TRBV18 and J is TRBJ1-3, with D unresolved. The CDR3 runs 14 residues. Per germline, CDR1 KGHSH and CDR2 LQKENI. Trimming left V 2 bases short and J 0 bases short, with 5 bases between. The CDR3 sequence is CASSPMVSGNTIYF. For the CDR3, the DNA is TGTGCCAGCTCACCAATGGTCTCTGGAAACACCATATATTTT.

V usage is TRBV23-1 and J usage is TRBJ1-4; D unclear. TRBV23-1 is sorted into the ORF group, with uncertain function. V lost 9 bases, J lost 4 bases, and 18 bases lay in between. The CDR3 covers 15 residues. The DNA of the CDR3 is TGCGCCAGTGGTCCCCGGGGTCCCGTTAATGAAAAACTGTTTTTT. It codes for CASGPRGPVNEKLFF.

The genes are TRBV9 and TRBJ2-6; TRBD1 matches at 10 bases. V shed 6 bases and J 2 bases; nucleotides not matched to a gene: 8. Germline CDR1 reads SGDLS; CDR2 reads YYNGEE. The CDR3 spans 17 residues. The CDR3 DNA reads as TGTGCCAGCACTACTGGGACAGGGGCAACTGGGGCCAACGTCCTGACTTTC. Residues: CASTTGTGATGANVLTF.

The chain couples TRBV18 to TRBJ1-6; 8 nucleotides align to TRBD1. The CDR3 is 17 residues long. Germline CDR1 and CDR2: KGHSH and LQKENI. V shed 4 bases and J 7 bases; nucleotides not matched to a gene: 12. The CDR3 protein is CASSRIPPTGENSPLHF. As DNA, the CDR3 is TGTGCCAGCTCACGGATCCCCCCGACAGGGGAAAATTCACCCCTCCACTTT.

The gene calls are TRBV20-1 and TRBJ2-5; tentative D call: TRBD1 (6 bases). The CDR3 runs 11 residues. Trimming removed 6 bases at V and 5 bases at J, with 10 bases between. CDR1 and CDR2 (germline): DFQATT, SNEGSKA (reference sequence). CDR3 region: CSAEGVETQYF. CDR3 sequence (DNA): TGCAGTGCCGAGGGGGTTGAGACCCAGTACTTC.

The chain uses TRBV4-3 and TRBJ1-3; D call uncertain. Trimming left V 0 bases short and J 2 bases short, with 14 bases between. CDR3 length: 17 amino acids. CDR1 LGHNA and CDR2 YSLEER come from the germline V gene. As DNA, the CDR3 is TGCGCCAGCAGCCAAGATCCCCTGGGGAATACTGGAAACACCATATATTTT. This translates into CASSQDPLGNTGNTIYF.

This sequence joins TRBV6-1 and TRBJ1-5; TRBD1 matches at 7 bases. CDR1 MNHNS and CDR2 SASEGT come from the germline V gene. Losses at the gene ends were 7 bases for V and 6 bases for J; bases not matched to a gene: 9. The CDR3 consists of 14 residues. The CDR3 bases are TGTGCCAGCATTTCGCTGACAGGGTCTCAGCCCCAGCATTTT. It yields the protein CASISLTGSQPQHF.

This chain joins TRBV4-2 and TRBJ1-1; possibly TRBD1 for D (5 bases). CDR3 length: 17 residues. The germline V gene encodes CDR1 LGHNA and CDR2 YNFKEQ. V was pared by 3 bases and J by 4 bases, with 21 bases between. CDR3 DNA sequence: TGTGCCAGCAGCCAGAACGCCCAGAATTATAGGGGCACTGAAGCTTTCTTT. Amino acid sequence: CASSQNAQNYRGTEAFF.

This chain links TRBV29-1 with TRBJ2-4; no definite D call. From germline, CDR1 is SQVTM and CDR2 ANQGSEA. V was cut by 4 bases and J by 6 bases, with 10 bases left in between. The CDR3 totals 12 residues. The CDR3 here is CSVVPWGNIQYF. The CDR3 DNA sequence: TGCAGCGTTGTCCCGTGGGGAAACATTCAGTACTTC.

The chain is built from TRBV27 and TRBJ1-4; no clear D gene. V shed 3 bases and J shed 5 bases, with 7 bases lying between them. CDR1 is MNHEY, CDR2 SMNVEV, per germline (reference sequence). The CDR3 loop spans 13 amino acids. The DNA for the CDR3 is TGTGCCAGCAGTTTGGGCCTGAATGAAAAACTGTTTTTT. This sequence encodes CASSLGLNEKLFF.

This chain connects TRBV19 to TRBJ2-2, with 13 bases identical to TRBD2. The J segment lost 4 bases and the V segment lost 7 bases, leaving 3 bases of the junction unmatched. The CDR3 contains 15 residues. CDR1 and CDR2 from the germline V gene are LNHDA and SQIVND (reference sequence). The CDR3 region is CASMRLAGGTGELFF. CDR3 nucleotides: TGTGCCAGTATGAGACTAGCGGGAGGCACCGGGGAGCTGTTTTTT.

V gene TRBV28 combines with J gene TRBJ1-1; no reliable D call. In germline, CDR1 is MDHEN, CDR2 SYDVKM. The V gene lost 6 bases and the J gene lost 4 bases, with 18 bases spanning the gap. The CDR3 extends over 15 amino acids. The CDR3 bases are TGTGCCAGCAGCCGGGAGGCCTTAGCGGGCACTGAAGCTTTCTTT. This gives the protein CASSREALAGTEAFF.

The chain carries TRBV5-4 and TRBJ2-2, with 9 nucleotides matching TRBD2. The germline gives CDR1 SGHNT, CDR2 YYREEE (reference sequence). The V segment lost 0 bases and the J segment 0 bases; nucleotides outside the gene matches: 6. This CDR3 comprises 18 residues. The CDR3 loop is CASSLDFASGTNTGELFF. The DNA of the CDR3 is TGTGCCAGCAGCTTGGATTTCGCTAGCGGGACGAACACCGGGGAGCTGTTTTTT.

J is TRBJ1-2 and V is TRBV9, with 7 positions matching TRBD1. Germline V gene sequence: CDR1 SGDLS, CDR2 YYNGEE. The CDR3 is 13 residues long. V shed 0 bases, J shed 10 bases, and the junction held 6 bases outside the gene matches. CDR3 sequence (DNA): TGTGCCAGCAGCGTAGAACAGGGGATGGACTACACCTTC. Its translation is CASSVEQGMDYTF. The full variable domain, its missing parts supplied by reference TRBV9 and TRBJ1-2, is DSGVTQTPKHLITATGQRVTLRCSPRSGDLSVYWYQQSLDQGLQFLIQYYNGEERAKGNILERFSAQQFPDLHSELNLSSLELGDSALYFCASSVEQGMDYTFGSGTRLTVV.

The chain uses TRBV20-1 and TRBJ1-3; D gene uncertain. Germline V lookup: CDR1 DFQATT, CDR2 SNEGSKA (reference sequence). The CDR3 length is 10 residues. DNA for the CDR3: TGCAGCGGGGCTGGAAACACCATATATTTT. Its translation: CSGAGNTIYF.